A selection of T cell receptor beta chains follows, all from one sample in a study of metastatic and nonmetastatic thyroid tumors. TCRdb re-called the PCR reads through MiXCR. The sample includes roughly 20,000 clones, approximately 22% of them seen just once. What was sequenced was tumor tissue. These receptors were obtained from a male donor with papillary thyroid cancer or a benign thyroid nodule (not recorded which). Some clones in this sample may be carry-over from other donors' samples. Each CDR3 is given with its conserved first and last residue. Fields, in order: V gene, J gene, CDR3 protein.

TRBV20-1	TRBJ2-4	CSAPELAGSAPNIQYF
TRBV18	TRBJ2-2	CASSPVGGYTGELFF
TRBV5-6	TRBJ2-1	CASSFSGLAVEQFF
TRBV4-3	TRBJ2-1	CASSQGDRVVNEQFF
TRBV20-1	TRBJ2-7	CSASPAGADEQYF
TRBV12-3/TRBV12-4	TRBJ2-3	CASSFPLGGSTDTQYF
TRBV7-9	TRBJ2-1	CASSLPNGRAGDNEQFF
TRBV27	TRBJ1-1	CASSFGRATEAFF
TRBV2	TRBJ2-7	CASRPGLNYEQYF
TRBV5-4	TRBJ2-1	CASSLSNEQFF
TRBV6-4	TRBJ2-3	CASSDGAGSATDTQYF
TRBV7-9	TRBJ2-7	CASSLAVGEQYF
TRBV4-1	TRBJ2-5	CASSQASGGAETQYF
TRBV3-1	TRBJ2-4	CASSQDVSSSKNIQYF
TRBV19	TRBJ2-2	CASSNGEAPSVELFF
TRBV27	TRBJ2-1	CASSLKGGRAHREQFF
TRBV4-3	TRBJ2-5	CASSQVRGETQYF
TRBV5-1	TRBJ1-4	CARSVGATNEKLFF
TRBV20-1	TRBJ2-3	CSARVPSGVTDTQYF
TRBV20-1	TRBJ2-1	CSAFYNEQFF
TRBV5-4	TRBJ2-5	CASSPGGKQETQYF
TRBV9	TRBJ2-3	CASSALVHTDTQYF
TRBV27	TRBJ2-7	CASSPGAGAYEQYF
TRBV3-1	TRBJ1-6	CASSQRGRDSPLHF
TRBV14	TRBJ2-1	CASSPLAGDPYNEQFF